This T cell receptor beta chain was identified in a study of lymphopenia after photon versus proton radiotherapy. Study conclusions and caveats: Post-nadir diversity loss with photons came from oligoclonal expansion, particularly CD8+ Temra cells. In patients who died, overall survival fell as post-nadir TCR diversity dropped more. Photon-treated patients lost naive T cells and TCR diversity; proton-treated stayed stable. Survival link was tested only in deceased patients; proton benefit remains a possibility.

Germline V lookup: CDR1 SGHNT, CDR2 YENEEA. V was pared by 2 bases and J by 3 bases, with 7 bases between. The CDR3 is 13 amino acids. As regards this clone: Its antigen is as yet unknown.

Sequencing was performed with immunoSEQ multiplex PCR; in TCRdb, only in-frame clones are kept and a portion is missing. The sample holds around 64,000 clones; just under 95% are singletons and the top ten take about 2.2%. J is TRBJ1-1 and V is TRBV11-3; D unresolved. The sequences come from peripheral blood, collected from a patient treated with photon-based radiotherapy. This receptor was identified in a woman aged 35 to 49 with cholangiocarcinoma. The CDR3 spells CASSLSRHTEAFF. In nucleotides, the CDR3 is TGTGCCAGCAGCTTAAGCCGCCACACTGAAGCTTTCTTT. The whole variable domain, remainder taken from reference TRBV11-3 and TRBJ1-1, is EAGVVQSPRYKIIEKKQPVAFWCNPISGHNTLYWYLQNLGQGPELLIRYENEEAVDDSQLPKDRFSAERLKGVDSTLKIQPAELGDSAVYLCASSLSRHTEAFFGQGTRLTVV.